The 25 T cell receptor beta chains below all came from one sample that was sequenced in a study of lymphopenia after photon versus proton radiotherapy. The assay was immunoSEQ multiplex PCR, and TCRdb's table has in-frame clones only and misses some. The data hold some 27,000 clones, with approximately 85% observed a single time. This specimen consisted of peripheral blood, obtained from a patient treated with photon-based radiotherapy. The receptors come from a man aged 50 to 59 with gastric cancer.

The chain carries TRBV9 and TRBJ2-3; D remains unclear. The CDR3 has 14 amino acids. Germline loops: CDR1 SGDLS, CDR2 YYNGEE. V was cut by 0 bases and J by 2 bases, with 7 bases left in between. CDR3 sequence (DNA): TGTGCCAGCAGCGTAGCTGGGTCCACAGATACGCAGTATTTT. This codes for CASSVAGSTDTQYF.

The V call is TRBV4-3, the J call TRBJ2-7, with 7 bases aligning to TRBD1. The CDR3 runs to 15 residues. After removal of 1 base from V and 3 bases from J, the junction contained 6 bases not matched to a gene. Germline lookup yields CDR1 LGHNA and CDR2 YSLEER. CDR3 coding DNA: TGCGCCAGCAGCCAAGGAGAGGGGGCCTTCTACGAGCAGTACTTC. This sequence encodes CASSQGEGAFYEQYF.

The chain joins TRBV15 to TRBJ1-3; D gene ambiguous. Trimming took off 9 bases at V and 0 bases at J, with 9 bases between the two ends. CDR1 is LNHNV, CDR2 YYDKDF, per germline (reference sequence). CDR3 length: 13 residues. The CDR3 DNA reads TGTGCCACGTCCCCAGACTCTGGAAACACCATATATTTT. This translates into CATSPDSGNTIYF.

This clone was observed a handful of times. The CDR3 loop reads CAWRRGVTQYF. The CDR3 DNA reads as TGTGCCTGGAGACGAGGGGTGACGCAGTATTTT. The rearrangement joins TRBV30 to TRBJ2-3; D may correspond to TRBD1 or TRBD2 (5 bases each). This CDR3 has 11 residues. The V and J ends lost 3 bases and 9 bases respectively, with 10 bases between them. Germline CDR1 and CDR2: GTSNPN and SVGIG (reference sequence).

V is TRBV4-1 and J is TRBJ2-7; 10 positions match TRBD2. Germline assignment: CDR1 MGHRA and CDR2 YSYEKL. The trim removed 3 bases at V and 4 bases at J, leaving 9 bases unmatched. The CDR3 covers 16 residues. CDR3 loop: CASSQAVAGGFYEQYV. The CDR3 region has the DNA TGCGCCAGCAGCCAGGCGGTAGCGGGGGGTTTTTACGAGCAGTACGTC.

The rearrangement joins TRBV6-1 to TRBJ1-1; perhaps TRBD1 as D (5 bases). CDR1 and CDR2 from the germline V gene are MNHNS and SASEGT. The length of the CDR3 is 13 residues. The V end lost 5 bases, the J end lost 0 bases, and 7 bases lay between the germline ends. The CDR3 here is CASSRQMNTEAFF. In DNA, the CDR3 is TGTGCCAGCAGTAGACAGATGAACACTGAAGCTTTCTTT.

The CDR3 is CASSPVAGALTDEQFF. CDR3 coding DNA: TGTGCCAGCTCACCGGTAGCGGGGGCCCTAACCGATGAGCAGTTCTTC. The rearrangement links TRBV18 to TRBJ2-1, with TRBD2 identical over 9 bases. CDR1 is KGHSH, CDR2 LQKENI, per germline. CDR3 size: 16 residues. After removal of 3 bases from V and 8 bases from J, the junction contained 11 bases not matched to a gene.

This chain links TRBV18 with TRBJ2-7; 7 bases are a match to TRBD1. The length of the CDR3 is 15 residues. CDR1 is KGHSH, CDR2 LQKENI, per germline. V shed 1 base and J 2 bases; nucleotides not matched to a gene: 5. The CDR3 DNA is TGTGCCAGCTCACCACGACAGGGCCCGGCCTACGAGCAGTACTTC. The encoded protein is CASSPRQGPAYEQYF.

This sequence joins TRBV7-3 and TRBJ2-5; either TRBD1 or TRBD2 may supply D (5 bases each). The CDR3 extends over 13 amino acids. Germline V gene data show CDR1 as SGHTA and CDR2 as FQGTGA. Trimming shortened V by 5 bases and J by 5 bases, and 12 bases separated the two germline ends. DNA for the CDR3: TGTGCCAGCAGCCCTAGAGGGGATGAGACCCAGTACTTC. Protein sequence: CASSPRGDETQYF.

The chain joins TRBV28 to TRBJ2-5; 9 nucleotides match TRBD1. V was clipped by 5 bases and J by 1 base; unmatched bases: 5. CDR3 length: 15 amino acids. CDR1 and CDR2 from the germline V gene are MDHEN and SYDVKM. This CDR3 reads CASSIPTGGQETQYF. The CDR3 bases are TGTGCCAGCAGTATCCCGACAGGGGGCCAAGAGACCCAGTACTTC. The whole variable domain, filled in from reference TRBV28 and TRBJ2-5, reads DVKVTQSSRYLVKRTGEKVFLECVQDMDHENMFWYRQDPGLGLRLIYFSYDVKMKEKGDIPEGYSVSREKKERFSLILESASTNQTSMYLCASSIPTGGQETQYFGPGTRLLVL.

The chain links TRBV20-1 to TRBJ1-2; D may be TRBD1 (6 bases). The CDR3 is 11 amino acids. The germline CDR1 and CDR2 sequences are DFQATT and SNEGSKA (reference sequence). Trimming shortened V by 5 bases and J by 8 bases, and 12 bases separated the two germline ends. In nucleotides, the CDR3 is TGCAGTGCTTTCAGGGGTGAGGGCTACACCTTC. This codes for CSAFRGEGYTF.

This clone has just one count. This chain joins TRBV6-6 and TRBJ2-3, with 11 nucleotides matching TRBD2. Germline CDR1 reads MNHNY; CDR2 reads SVGAGI (reference sequence). This CDR3 comprises 15 residues. V shed 6 bases, J shed 4 bases, and the junction held 6 bases outside the gene matches. The CDR3 spells CASRIAGGRSDTQYF. CDR3 nucleotide sequence: TGTGCCAGCAGAATAGCGGGGGGGCGGTCAGATACGCAGTATTTT.

The CDR3 nucleotides read TGTGCCAGCAGCTTAGGACGGATGAACACTGAAGCTTTCTTT. Encoded protein: CASSLGRMNTEAFF. This chain joins TRBV7-6 and TRBJ1-1; no definite D call. This CDR3 region has 14 residues. Trimming shortened V by 1 base and J by 0 bases, and 6 bases separated the two germline ends. Germline CDR1 is SGHVS and CDR2 is FNYEAQ.

This clone was seen a single time. The chain carries TRBV5-4 and TRBJ2-2; 10 bases match TRBD2. V gave up 1 base and J gave up 5 bases; unmatched junction bases: 5. Looked up from germline, CDR1 is SGHNT and CDR2 is YYREEE (reference sequence). The CDR3 is 16 residues long. The CDR3 DNA reads as TGTGCCAGCAGCTTGAGCGGGGGGGCCCGGACCGGGGAGCTGTTTTTT. Its translation: CASSLSGGARTGELFF.

V and J are TRBV30 and TRBJ1-1; D gene unclear. V was shortened by 1 base and J by 6 bases, with 9 bases between the two germline ends. Germline V gene sequence: CDR1 GTSNPN, CDR2 SVGIG (reference sequence). This CDR3 region has 12 residues. The CDR3 here is CAWSDLAPEAFF. CDR3 bases: TGTGCCTGGAGTGATCTGGCCCCTGAAGCTTTCTTT.

This chain connects TRBV21-1 to TRBJ1-1. TRBV21-1 is a pseudogene locus. The CDR3 is 16 residues long. The CDR3 region has the DNA TGTGCCAGCAGGGCCGCAATAGCTACACATCGCACTGAAGCTTTCTTT. Protein sequence: CASRAAIATHRTEAFF.

The chain carries TRBV30 and TRBJ1-2, with D tentatively TRBD1 (6 bases). This CDR3 has 13 residues. In germline, CDR1 is GTSNPN, CDR2 SVGIG (reference sequence). V gave up 2 bases and J gave up 5 bases, with 12 bases separating them. CDR3 protein: CAWSPDRRYGYTF. As DNA, the CDR3 is TGTGCCTGGAGTCCTGACAGGAGGTATGGCTACACCTTC.

This clone was counted many times. The chain carries TRBV29-1 and TRBJ2-1, with 7 nucleotides matching TRBD2. The CDR3 consists of 13 residues. With 7 bases clipped from V and 6 bases from J, the junction kept 9 bases outside the gene matches. Germline CDR1 reads SQVTM; CDR2 reads ANQGSEA. DNA for the CDR3: TGCAGCGGGGTGGGGAGGACTAGCAATGAGCAGTTCTTC. Translating it yields CSGVGRTSNEQFF.

This clone was observed a single time. J is TRBJ1-6 and V is TRBV6-1, with no clear D. The CDR3 extends over 13 amino acids. Trimming stripped 3 bases from V and 6 bases from J, with 6 bases between. Germline CDR1 MNHNS, CDR2 SASEGT. CDR3 in DNA: TGTGCCAGCAGTGACGTGGTTAATTCACCCCTCCACTTT. Translation gives CASSDVVNSPLHF.

V gene TRBV5-8 combines with J gene TRBJ1-6; the D gene is possibly TRBD1 (5 bases). V gave up 6 bases and J gave up 3 bases, with 16 bases separating them. Germline V gives CDR1 SGHTS, CDR2 YDEGEE. The CDR3 runs 16 residues. The CDR3 region is CASTGARSFYNSPLHF. The DNA for the CDR3 is TGTGCCAGCACCGGGGCGCGGTCCTTCTATAATTCACCCCTCCACTTT. The variable domain in full, completed from reference TRBV5-8 and TRBJ1-6, reads EAGVTQSPTHLIKTRGQQATLRCSPISGHTSVYWYQQALGLGLQFLLWYDEGEERNRGNFPPRFSGRQFPNYSSELNVNALELEDSALYLCASTGARSFYNSPLHFGNGTRLTVT.

This chain uses TRBV5-5 with TRBJ1-1; 8 bases line up with TRBD1. The V gene's germline CDR1 is SGHKS and CDR2 YYEKEE (reference sequence). This CDR3 has 14 amino acids. The V segment lost 1 base and the J segment 2 bases; nucleotides outside the gene matches: 1. In nucleotides, the CDR3 is TGTGCCAGCAGCTTGTCAGGGGGCAACACTGAAGCTTTCTTT. Translating it yields CASSLSGGNTEAFF.

The V call is TRBV5-1, the J call TRBJ2-4; 8 nucleotides align to TRBD2. The CDR3 extends over 16 amino acids. Germline V gives CDR1 SGHRS, CDR2 YFSETQ. After removal of 3 bases from V and 4 bases from J, the junction contained 9 bases not matched to a gene. The CDR3 nucleotides read TGCGCCAGCAGCTCACCCCAAGCGGGGGAGAAAAACATTCAGTACTTC. Translated: CASSSPQAGEKNIQYF.

The chain has TRBV5-1 and TRBJ2-6; D remains unclear. The V gene lost 2 bases and the J gene lost 4 bases, with 10 bases spanning the gap. The CDR3 loop spans 15 amino acids. Germline V gene sequence: CDR1 SGHRS, CDR2 YFSETQ. The CDR3 is CASSFQESGANVLTF. CDR3 nucleotide sequence: TGCGCCAGCAGCTTCCAGGAGAGCGGGGCCAACGTCCTGACTTTC.

CDR3 sequence reads: CASGLVVSENTGELFF. The CDR3 nucleotides read TGTGCTAGTGGTTTGGTAGTCAGCGAGAACACCGGGGAGCTGTTTTTT. J is TRBJ2-2 and V is TRBV12-5; D is ambiguous. Trimming took 0 bases from V and 1 from J, leaving 9 bases between them. Germline-derived CDR1 and CDR2 are LGHNT and FRNRAP. The CDR3 is made up of 16 amino acids.

The chain is built from TRBV9 and TRBJ1-2; maybe TRBD1 (5 bases). CDR3 length: 11 residues. V lost 3 bases, J lost 7 bases, and 7 bases lay in between. In germline, CDR1 is SGDLS, CDR2 YYNGEE. CDR3 nucleotide sequence: TGTGCCAGCAGCGGGGGCGGTGGCTACACCTTC. Protein product: CASSGGGGYTF.